Following are 22 T cell receptor beta chains from one sample sequenced in a study of blood T cell repertoires in COVID-19. TCRdb's copy holds only in-frame clones and misses some; the assay was immunoSEQ multiplex PCR. The sample lists 150,000 to 200,000 clones, 60% to 85% seen once, with around 3% in the top ten. Sequencing input: peripheral blood. The receptors shown here come from a man in his 70s with acute or convalescent COVID-19.

The chain recombines TRBV27 with TRBJ2-1; 14 bases are shared with TRBD2. Germline values: CDR1 MNHEY, CDR2 SMNVEV (reference sequence). The V and J ends lost 10 bases and 8 bases, in that order; junction bases with no gene match: 7. The CDR3 loop spans 14 amino acids. CDR3 nucleotide sequence: TGTGCCACCGGAGGGACTAGCGGGAGCTATGAGCAGTTCTTC. Residues: CATGGTSGSYEQFF.

CDR3 region: CAISEGAGELFF. The CDR3 nucleotides read TGTGCCATCAGTGAAGGGGCCGGGGAGCTGTTTTTT. This chain joins TRBV10-3 and TRBJ2-2; D might be TRBD1 (5 bases). This CDR3 is built from 12 residues. V was clipped by 3 bases and J by 6 bases, with 5 bases between them. CDR1 ENHRY and CDR2 SYGVKD come from the germline V gene.

This clone has only one observation. The chain is built from TRBV27 and TRBJ1-2; TRBD1 is a possible D gene (6 bases). The CDR3 length is 14 residues. Germline V gives CDR1 MNHEY, CDR2 SMNVEV (reference sequence). Trimming took off 6 bases at V and 0 bases at J, with 11 bases between the two ends. CDR3 in DNA: TGTGCCAGCAGACCGACAGGCACTAACTATGGCTACACCTTC. It yields the protein CASRPTGTNYGYTF.

The CDR3 DNA reads TGTGCCAGTAGTATAATGTTGGGGGCCCGCTATGGCTACACCTTC. It is translated as CASSIMLGARYGYTF. This chain uses TRBV19 with TRBJ1-2, with D possibly being TRBD1 (6 bases). The germline V gene encodes CDR1 LNHDA and CDR2 SQIVND (reference sequence). V was trimmed by 2 bases and J by 4 bases, leaving 14 bases between them. This CDR3 spans 15 amino acids.

The J gene is TRBJ1-2, the V gene TRBV6-4; 8 bases are shared with TRBD1. V dropped 2 bases and J dropped 3; count of bases not matched to a gene: 5. CDR3 length equals 15 residues. Germline V gene lookup returns CDR1 MRHNA and CDR2 SNTAGT. The CDR3 region is CASSDVDRGDYGYTF. CDR3 coding DNA: TGTGCCAGCAGTGACGTCGACAGGGGAGACTATGGCTACACCTTC.

This chain uses TRBV18 with TRBJ1-2; D is uncertain. Trimming stripped 6 bases from V and 6 bases from J, with 14 bases between. The CDR3 runs to 13 residues. Germline V gives CDR1 KGHSH, CDR2 LQKENI. The CDR3 region is CASSSGVGNGYTF. Written as DNA, the CDR3 is TGTGCCAGCTCGTCCGGAGTCGGGAATGGCTACACCTTC. The full variable domain, in which reference TRBV18 and TRBJ1-2 provide the parts outside the CDR3, is NAGVMQNPRHLVRRRGQEARLRCSPMKGHSHVYWYRQLPEEGLKFMVYLQKENIIDESGMPKERFSAEFPKEGPSILRIQQVVRGDSAAYFCASSSGVGNGYTFGSGTRLTVV.

The chain links TRBV7-3 to TRBJ2-7; D is possibly TRBD2 (5 bases). The CDR3 loop spans 21 amino acids. Germline assignment: CDR1 SGHTA and CDR2 FQGTGA. V lost 2 bases, J lost 4 bases, and 33 bases lay in between. CDR3 region: CASSLVAPSSISVKREYEQYF. CDR3 nucleotide sequence: TGTGCCAGCAGCTTAGTCGCCCCCTCCTCTATCAGCGTGAAGAGGGAATACGAGCAGTACTTC.

This clone has a handful of counts. CDR3 in amino acids: CATSTLAGGLLNEQFF. CDR3 in DNA: TGTGCCACCAGCACCCTAGCGGGAGGGCTCCTCAATGAGCAGTTCTTC. The V call is TRBV15, the J call TRBJ2-1, with TRBD2 matching over 12 bases. The CDR3 loop spans 16 amino acids. The V segment lost 4 bases and the J segment 6 bases; nucleotides outside the gene matches: 7. Looked up from germline, CDR1 is LNHNV and CDR2 is YYDKDF (reference sequence).

The gene calls are TRBV4-1 and TRBJ1-5; D is unresolved. V was pared by 8 bases and J by 1 base, with 18 bases between. The CDR3 spans 16 residues. Germline loops: CDR1 MGHRA, CDR2 YSYEKL. CDR3 in amino acids: CASDTNPAASNQPQHF. The CDR3 coding sequence is TGCGCCAGCGATACTAACCCGGCAGCAAGCAATCAGCCCCAGCATTTT.

The genes are TRBV3-1 (or the pseudogene TRBV3-2) and TRBJ1-2; 10 bases agree with TRBD1. Germline trimming cut 3 bases from V and 0 bases from J; bases unmatched to any gene: 1. This CDR3 region has 15 residues. Germline CDR1 LGHDT, CDR2 YNNKEL (reference sequence). CDR3 coding DNA: TGTGCCAGCAGCCATGGACAGGGGGCTAACTATGGCTACACCTTC. Translated, it gives CASSHGQGANYGYTF.

This clone was seen only once. The chain has TRBV6-5 and TRBJ1-1; 7 bases match TRBD1. This CDR3 comprises 14 residues. V shed 6 bases and J 0 bases; nucleotides not matched to a gene: 4. Germline V gene sequence: CDR1 MNHEY, CDR2 SVGAGI. CDR3 sequence reads: CASSRQGMNTEAFF. DNA for the CDR3: TGTGCCAGCAGCCGACAGGGCATGAACACTGAAGCTTTCTTT.

The chain is built from TRBV6-5 and TRBJ2-5, with TRBD1 matching over 8 bases. The CDR3 has 15 residues. Germline trimming cut 4 bases from V and 5 bases from J; bases unmatched to any gene: 9. Germline CDR1 MNHEY, CDR2 SVGAGI. CDR3 sequence: CASSSQDRVGETQYF. As DNA, the CDR3 is TGTGCCAGCAGTTCGCAGGACAGGGTGGGGGAGACCCAGTACTTC.

The rearrangement uses TRBV24-1 and TRBJ2-1, with 7 bases that match TRBD2. Germline assignment: CDR1 KGHDR and CDR2 SFDVKD. The CDR3 consists of 13 residues. Unmatched junction bases numbered 3, after V lost 7 bases and J lost 4 bases. Written as DNA, the CDR3 is TGTGCCACCAGGGGGGGGACTTACAATGAGCAGTTCTTC. This codes for CATRGGTYNEQFF.

The rearrangement uses TRBV9 and TRBJ2-1, with TRBD1 as a possible D gene (6 bases). Germline loops: CDR1 SGDLS, CDR2 YYNGEE. V lost 4 bases to trimming and J lost 4 bases, with 15 bases between them. The CDR3 totals 15 residues. The CDR3 region is CASSPSGTLYNEQFF. DNA for the CDR3: TGTGCCAGCAGCCCATCCGGGACACTGTACAATGAGCAGTTCTTC. The variable domain in full, with the rest retrieved from reference TRBV9 and TRBJ2-1, is DSGVTQTPKHLITATGQRVTLRCSPRSGDLSVYWYQQSLDQGLQFLIQYYNGEERAKGNILERFSAQQFPDLHSELNLSSLELGDSALYFCASSPSGTLYNEQFFGPGTRLTVL.

This rearrangement joins TRBV13 to TRBJ2-5, with D perhaps TRBD1 (5 bases). The CDR3 has 15 residues. Germline V gives CDR1 PRHDT, CDR2 FYEKMQ (reference sequence). Deletions cut 0 bases from V and 5 bases from J, with 13 bases between. CDR3 region: CASSLGQGVWETQYF. Here the CDR3 DNA reads TGTGCCAGCAGCTTAGGCCAGGGTGTTTGGGAGACCCAGTACTTC.

The chain has TRBV18 and TRBJ1-5; 8 bases align to TRBD1. CDR3 length: 15 residues. V lost 3 bases, J lost 3 bases, and 4 bases stayed unmatched. Germline V gene sequence: CDR1 KGHSH, CDR2 LQKENI. CDR3 protein: CASSPGQVYNQPQHF. CDR3 bases: TGTGCCAGCTCACCGGGACAGGTGTACAATCAGCCCCAGCATTTT.

The rearrangement uses TRBV28 and TRBJ2-7; possible D gene TRBD2, 6 bases. Per germline, CDR1 MDHEN and CDR2 SYDVKM. V lost 3 bases and J lost 2, with 8 bases in between. CDR3 length: 13 residues. The CDR3 coding sequence is TGTGCCAGCAGTTTCGGGAGACCCTACGAGCAGTACTTC. Translation gives CASSFGRPYEQYF.

This clone is a singleton in its sample. V gene TRBV7-2 combines with J gene TRBJ1-5; D not resolved. Germline V gene sequence: CDR1 SGHTA, CDR2 FQGNSA. Trimming stripped 1 base from V and 0 bases from J, with 10 bases between. This CDR3 is built from 16 residues. In DNA form, the CDR3 reads TGTGCCAGCAGCTTAGTCTTGGGAGATAGCAATCAGCCCCAGCATTTT. This gives the protein CASSLVLGDSNQPQHF.

V usage is TRBV18 and J usage is TRBJ2-6, with 10 bases identical to TRBD1. The germline CDR1 and CDR2 sequences are KGHSH and LQKENI. The CDR3 has 19 residues. V gave up 1 base and J gave up 1 base; unmatched junction bases: 7. CDR3 nucleotide sequence: TGTGCCAGCTCACCACAAGTCCCGGGACAGGGGTCTGGGGCCAACGTCCTGACTTTC. Its protein is CASSPQVPGQGSGANVLTF.

The rearrangement uses TRBV19 and TRBJ2-3; 15 positions agree with TRBD2. Germline-derived CDR1 and CDR2 are LNHDA and SQIVND (reference sequence). The V segment lost 5 bases and the J segment 13 bases; nucleotides outside the gene matches: 7. The CDR3 runs 14 residues. The CDR3 loop reads CASSPGTSGRWKYF. The CDR3 nucleotides read TGTGCCAGTAGTCCCGGGACTAGCGGGAGGTGGAAGTATTTT. Based on the CDR3 plus reference TRBV19 and TRBJ2-3, the full variable domain is DGGITQSPKYLFRKEGQNVTLSCEQNLNHDAMYWYRQDPGQGLRLIYYSQIVNDFQKGDIAEGYSVSREKKESFPLTVTSAQKNPTAFYLCASSPGTSGRWKYFGPGTRLTVL.

This chain uses TRBV30 with TRBJ2-2, with D maybe TRBD2 (6 bases). The CDR3 is 16 residues long. V dropped 0 bases and J dropped 0 bases, with 11 bases sitting between them. Germline-derived CDR1 and CDR2 are GTSNPN and SVGIG (reference sequence). CDR3 in DNA: TGTGCCTGGAGTGTATTGGGACTCCCGAACACCGGGGAGCTGTTTTTT. Translated: CAWSVLGLPNTGELFF.

In its sample, this clone was seen many times. V gene TRBV27 combines with J gene TRBJ2-6; D is uncertain. Germline loops: CDR1 MNHEY, CDR2 SMNVEV (reference sequence). The CDR3 totals 12 residues. The V and J ends lost 6 bases and 4 bases respectively, with 4 bases between them. CDR3 sequence: CASRAGANVLTF. The CDR3 nucleotides are TGTGCCAGCAGGGCCGGGGCCAACGTCCTGACTTTC.